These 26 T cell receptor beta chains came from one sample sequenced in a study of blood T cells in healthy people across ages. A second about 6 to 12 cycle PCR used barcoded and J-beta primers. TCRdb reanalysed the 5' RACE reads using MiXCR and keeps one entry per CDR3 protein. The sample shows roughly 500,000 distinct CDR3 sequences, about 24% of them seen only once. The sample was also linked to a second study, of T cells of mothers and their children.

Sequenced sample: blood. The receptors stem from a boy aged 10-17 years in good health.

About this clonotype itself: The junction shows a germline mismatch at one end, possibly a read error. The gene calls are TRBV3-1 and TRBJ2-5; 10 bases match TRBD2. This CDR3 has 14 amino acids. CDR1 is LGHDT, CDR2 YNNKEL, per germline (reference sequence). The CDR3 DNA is TGTGCCGGCAGCCCAAGCGGGGGGGCCGAGACCCAGTACTTC. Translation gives CAGSPSGGAETQYF.

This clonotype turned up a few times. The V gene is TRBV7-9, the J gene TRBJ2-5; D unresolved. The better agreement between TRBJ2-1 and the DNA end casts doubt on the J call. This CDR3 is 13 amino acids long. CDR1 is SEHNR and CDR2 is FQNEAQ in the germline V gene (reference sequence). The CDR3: CASSPWNDNEQFF. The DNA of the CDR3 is TGTGCCAGCAGCCCCTGGAATGACAATGAGCAGTTCTTC.

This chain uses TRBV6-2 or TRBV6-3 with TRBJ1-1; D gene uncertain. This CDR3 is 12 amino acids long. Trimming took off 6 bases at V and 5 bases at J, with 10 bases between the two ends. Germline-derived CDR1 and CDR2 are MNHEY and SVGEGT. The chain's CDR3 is CASSAQWTEAFF. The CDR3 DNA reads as TGTGCCAGCAGCGCCCAGTGGACTGAAGCTTTCTTT.

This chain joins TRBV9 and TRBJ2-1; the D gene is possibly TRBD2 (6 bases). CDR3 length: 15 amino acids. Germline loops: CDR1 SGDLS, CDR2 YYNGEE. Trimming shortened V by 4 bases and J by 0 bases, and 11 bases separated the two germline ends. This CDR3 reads CASSSGGNSYNEQFF. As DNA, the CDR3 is TGTGCCAGCAGCTCCGGCGGGAACTCCTACAATGAGCAGTTCTTC. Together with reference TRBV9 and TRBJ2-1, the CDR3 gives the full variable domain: DSGVTQTPKHLITATGQRVTLRCSPRSGDLSVYWYQQSLDQGLQFLIQYYNGEERAKGNILERFSAQQFPDLHSELNLSSLELGDSALYFCASSSGGNSYNEQFFGPGTRLTVL.

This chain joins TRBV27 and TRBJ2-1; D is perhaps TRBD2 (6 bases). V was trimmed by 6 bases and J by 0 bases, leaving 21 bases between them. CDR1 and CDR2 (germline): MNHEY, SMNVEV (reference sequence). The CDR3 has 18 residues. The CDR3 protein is CASSRRLAPTSSYNEQFF. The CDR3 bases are TGTGCCAGCAGCCGCCGGCTAGCGCCCACTAGCTCCTACAATGAGCAGTTCTTC.

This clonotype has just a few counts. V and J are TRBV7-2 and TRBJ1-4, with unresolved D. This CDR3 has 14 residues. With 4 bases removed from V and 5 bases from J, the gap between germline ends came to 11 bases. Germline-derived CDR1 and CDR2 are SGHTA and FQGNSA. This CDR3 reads CASSSVNGNEKLFF. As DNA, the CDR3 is TGTGCCAGCAGCTCAGTAAACGGCAATGAAAAACTGTTTTTT.

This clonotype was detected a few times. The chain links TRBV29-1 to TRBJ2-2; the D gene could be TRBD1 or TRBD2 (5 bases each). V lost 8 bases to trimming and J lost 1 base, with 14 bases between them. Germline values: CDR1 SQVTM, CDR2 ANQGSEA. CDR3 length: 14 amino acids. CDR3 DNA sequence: TGCAGCTCCGGTGAGGGGCTGAACACCGGGGAGCTGTTTTTT. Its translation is CSSGEGLNTGELFF.

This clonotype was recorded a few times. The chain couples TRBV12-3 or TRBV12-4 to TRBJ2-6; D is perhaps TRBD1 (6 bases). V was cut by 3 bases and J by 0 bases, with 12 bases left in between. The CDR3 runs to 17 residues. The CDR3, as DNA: TGTGCCAGCAGTTTTGGGGGCCTTAACTCTGGGGCCAACGTCCTGACTTTC. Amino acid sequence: CASSFGGLNSGANVLTF.

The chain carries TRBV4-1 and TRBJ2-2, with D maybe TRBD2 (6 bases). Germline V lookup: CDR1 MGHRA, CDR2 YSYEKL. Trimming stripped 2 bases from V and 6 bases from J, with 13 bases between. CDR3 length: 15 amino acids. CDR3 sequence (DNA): TGCGCCAGCAGCCAAAGGTTTAGGGAGGCCGGGGAGCTGTTTTTT. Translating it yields CASSQRFREAGELFF.

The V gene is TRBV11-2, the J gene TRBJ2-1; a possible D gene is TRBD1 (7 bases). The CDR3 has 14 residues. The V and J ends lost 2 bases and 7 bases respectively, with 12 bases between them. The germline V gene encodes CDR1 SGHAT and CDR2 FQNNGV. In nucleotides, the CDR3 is TGTGCCAGCAGCTTAAGGGCAGGGGGGAATGAGCAGTTCTTC. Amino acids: CASSLRAGGNEQFF.

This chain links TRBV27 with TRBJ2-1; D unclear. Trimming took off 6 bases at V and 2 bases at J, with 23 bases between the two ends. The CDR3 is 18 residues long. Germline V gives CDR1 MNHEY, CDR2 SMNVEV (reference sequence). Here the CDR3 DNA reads TGTGCCAGCAGCCTAAGCCCCCCCACACGACGAACCTACAATGAGCAGTTCTTC. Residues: CASSLSPPTRRTYNEQFF.

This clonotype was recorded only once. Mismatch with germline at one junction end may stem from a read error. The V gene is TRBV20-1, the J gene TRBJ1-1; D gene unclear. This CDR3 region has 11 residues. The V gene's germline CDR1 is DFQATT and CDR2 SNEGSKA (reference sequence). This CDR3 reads CSARLVTEALF. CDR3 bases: TGCAGTGCTAGATTGGTGACTGAAGCTTTGTTT.

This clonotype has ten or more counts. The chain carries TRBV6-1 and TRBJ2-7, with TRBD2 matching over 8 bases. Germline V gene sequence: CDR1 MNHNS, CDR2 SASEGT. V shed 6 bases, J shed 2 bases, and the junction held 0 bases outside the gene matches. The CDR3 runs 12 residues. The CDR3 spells CASRGLAYEQYF. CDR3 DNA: TGTGCCAGCAGGGGACTAGCCTACGAGCAGTACTTC.

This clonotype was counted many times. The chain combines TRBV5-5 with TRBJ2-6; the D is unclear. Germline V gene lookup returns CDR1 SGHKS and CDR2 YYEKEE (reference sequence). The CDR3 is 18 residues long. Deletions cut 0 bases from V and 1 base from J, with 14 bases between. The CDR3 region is CASSLGSRWASGANVLTF. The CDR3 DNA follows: TGTGCCAGCAGCTTGGGGTCCCGGTGGGCATCTGGGGCCAACGTCCTGACTTTC.

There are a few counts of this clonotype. The CDR3 region is CASSLGGGGREQYF. CDR3 in DNA: TGTGCCAGCAGCTTAGGAGGAGGGGGTCGCGAGCAGTACTTC. The J gene is TRBJ2-7, the V gene TRBV7-2; D might be TRBD1 or TRBD2, each matching 6 bases. V was trimmed by 1 base and J by 6 bases, leaving 13 bases between them. Germline V CDR1 and CDR2: SGHTA, FQGNSA. This CDR3 has 14 residues.

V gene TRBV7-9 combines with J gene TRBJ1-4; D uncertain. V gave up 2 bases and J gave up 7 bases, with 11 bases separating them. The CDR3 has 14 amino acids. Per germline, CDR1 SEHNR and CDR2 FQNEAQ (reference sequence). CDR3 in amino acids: CASSLPARGEKLFF. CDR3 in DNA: TGTGCCAGCAGCTTACCGGCCCGGGGTGAAAAACTGTTTTTT.

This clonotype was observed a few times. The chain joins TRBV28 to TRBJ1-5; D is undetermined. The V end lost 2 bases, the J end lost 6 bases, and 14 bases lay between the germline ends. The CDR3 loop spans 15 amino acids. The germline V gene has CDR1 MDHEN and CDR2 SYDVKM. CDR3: CASSLASRDSQPQHF. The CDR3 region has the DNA TGTGCCAGCAGTTTAGCGTCACGGGATTCTCAGCCCCAGCATTTT.

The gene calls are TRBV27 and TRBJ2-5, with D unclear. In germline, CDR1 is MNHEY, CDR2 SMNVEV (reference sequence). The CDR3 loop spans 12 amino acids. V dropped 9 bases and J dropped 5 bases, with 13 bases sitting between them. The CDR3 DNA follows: TGTGCCAGGGGGTTACGAGGCGAGACCCAGTACTTC. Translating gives CARGLRGETQYF.

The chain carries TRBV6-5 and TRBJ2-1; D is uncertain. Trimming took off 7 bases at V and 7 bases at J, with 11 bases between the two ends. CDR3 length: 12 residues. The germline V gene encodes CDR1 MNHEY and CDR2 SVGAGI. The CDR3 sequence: CASISDANEQFF. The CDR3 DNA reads TGTGCCAGCATATCGGACGCGAATGAGCAGTTCTTC.

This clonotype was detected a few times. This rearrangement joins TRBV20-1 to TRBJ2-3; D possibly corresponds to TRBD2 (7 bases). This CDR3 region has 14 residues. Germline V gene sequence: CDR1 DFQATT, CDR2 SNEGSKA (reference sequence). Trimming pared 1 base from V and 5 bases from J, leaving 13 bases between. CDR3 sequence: CSARAAGAQDTQYF. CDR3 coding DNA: TGCAGTGCTAGAGCTGCGGGGGCCCAAGATACGCAGTATTTT.

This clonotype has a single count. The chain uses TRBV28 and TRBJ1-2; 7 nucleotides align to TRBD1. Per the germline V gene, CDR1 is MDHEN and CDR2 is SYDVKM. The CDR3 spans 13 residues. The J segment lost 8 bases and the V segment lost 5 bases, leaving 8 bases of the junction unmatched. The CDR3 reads CASSRGGGTGYTF. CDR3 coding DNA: TGTGCCAGCAGTCGAGGAGGGGGCACCGGCTACACCTTC.

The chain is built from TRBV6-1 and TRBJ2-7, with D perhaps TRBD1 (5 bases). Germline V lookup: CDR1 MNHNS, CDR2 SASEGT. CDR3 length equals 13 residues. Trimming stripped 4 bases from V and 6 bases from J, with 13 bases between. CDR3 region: CASSVRELREQYF. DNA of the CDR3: TGTGCCAGCAGTGTCAGGGAACTCCGCGAGCAGTACTTC.

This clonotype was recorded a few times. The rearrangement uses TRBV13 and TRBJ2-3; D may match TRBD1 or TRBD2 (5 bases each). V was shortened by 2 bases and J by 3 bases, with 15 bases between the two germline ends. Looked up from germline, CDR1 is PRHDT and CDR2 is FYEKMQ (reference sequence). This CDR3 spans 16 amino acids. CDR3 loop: CASSLKWGSGTDTQYF. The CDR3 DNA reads TGTGCCAGCAGCTTAAAGTGGGGGTCAGGTACAGATACGCAGTATTTT.

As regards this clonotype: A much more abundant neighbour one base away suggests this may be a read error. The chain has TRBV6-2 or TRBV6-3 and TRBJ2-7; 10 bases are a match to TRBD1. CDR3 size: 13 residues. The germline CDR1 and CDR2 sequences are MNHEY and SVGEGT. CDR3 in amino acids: CASSGTGAYEQHF. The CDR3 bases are TGTGCCAGCAGTGGGACAGGGGCCTACGAGCAGCACTTC.

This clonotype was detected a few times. CDR3 in DNA: TGTGCCAGCAGCTTAGTCGGAAATGCGGGACAGGTCAACGAGCAGTACTTC. Its translation is CASSLVGNAGQVNEQYF. The chain recombines TRBV7-2 with TRBJ2-7, with 8 bases fitting TRBD1. The CDR3 runs 17 residues. With V trimmed by 1 base and J by 5 bases, 13 bases remained unmatched. CDR1 and CDR2 (germline): SGHTA, FQGNSA.

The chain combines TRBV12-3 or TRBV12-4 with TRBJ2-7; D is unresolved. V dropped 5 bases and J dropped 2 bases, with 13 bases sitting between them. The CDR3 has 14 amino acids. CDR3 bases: TGTGCCAGCAGTGAAACCTCTTCGCCCTACGAGCAGTACTTC. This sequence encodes CASSETSSPYEQYF.